These T cell receptor beta chains were read from a single sample in a study of T cell changes during pregnancy in multiple sclerosis. Produced via immunoSEQ multiplex PCR; TCRdb's table is partial and in-frame only. The data hold tens of thousands of clones, with 94% observed a single time. The material sequenced was CD8+ T cells from peripheral blood mononuclear cells, taken before pregnancy. These receptor sequences come from a female donor with multiple sclerosis, enrolled in a pregnancy study. The CDR3 runs from the conserved cysteine through the conserved F or W. The order of the fields is V gene, J gene, CDR3 length, CDR3 protein.

>TRBV19|TRBJ2-1|15
CASSIGTGIYNEQFF
>TRBV11-2|TRBJ2-3|13
CASSLGAGDTQYF
>TRBV13|TRBJ2-1|11
CASSVNNEQFF
>TRBV20-1|TRBJ2-1|11
CSARVYNEQFF
>TRBV30|TRBJ1-1|12
CAWSDRSGEAFF
>TRBV28|TRBJ2-5|15
CASSFSGTSRETQYF
>TRBV27|TRBJ2-1|17
CASSPVSGTSSYNEQFF
>TRBV2|TRBJ2-7|11
CASTLDRGWYF
>TRBV2|TRBJ2-7|12
CASKTLSYEQYF
>TRBV5-5|TRBJ1-1|11
CASSFTREAFF
>TRBV5-6|TRBJ1-2|15
CASSWGVLSPDGYTF
>TRBV11-2|TRBJ2-1|14
CASSFLSSDNEQFF
>TRBV9|TRBJ2-7|15
CASSSPLRGGYEQYF
>TRBV28|TRBJ1-1|14
CASSLDRGNTEAFF
>TRBV6-6|TRBJ2-7|14
CASSERGSSYEQYF
>TRBV4-2|TRBJ2-6|16
CASSQDRDSGANVLTF
>TRBV7-9|TRBJ2-7|13
CASSPGLAGEQYF
>TRBV7-9|TRBJ2-1|14
CASSLAPTGSEQFF
>TRBV6-1|TRBJ2-1|13
CASRGQSYNEQFF
>TRBV13|TRBJ2-7|15
CASSPGGGQGYEQYF
>TRBV5-4|TRBJ1-3|15
CASSLPMSSGNTIYF
>TRBV11-2|TRBJ2-7|14
CASSLGGNSYEQYF
>TRBV9|TRBJ2-7|14
CASSVGGPAYEQYF
>TRBV2|TRBJ2-7|15
CASSVLAGSSYEQYF
>TRBV14|TRBJ1-1|14
CASSQNQMNTEAFF
>TRBV2|TRBJ1-3|16
CASNFAGQDTGNTIYF
>TRBV7-9|TRBJ2-2|12
CAPRGDTGELFF
>TRBV28|TRBJ1-2|16
CASSLPQGARLYGYTF
>TRBV7-9|TRBJ2-3|14
CASSLPTEGHTQYF
>TRBV29-1|TRBJ2-1|12
CSVELYGDEQFF
>TRBV4-1|TRBJ2-1|16
CASSGRPSTGGGEQFF
>TRBV27|TRBJ2-5|15
CASSSAGEVTETQYF
>TRBV5-1|TRBJ2-2|17
CASSGGWGASRTGELFF
>TRBV11-2|TRBJ2-7|13
CASSPAGGNEQYF
>TRBV6-6|TRBJ1-4|14
CASSMGALNEKLFF
>TRBV28|TRBJ1-5|10
CASESQPQHF
>TRBV2|TRBJ1-2|16
CASSEAQGADGYGYTF
>TRBV19|TRBJ2-1|13
CASSDGTYNEQFF
>TRBV11-2|TRBJ2-7|13
CASSWAGTYEQYF
>TRBV9|TRBJ1-1|13
CASSGAGMTEAFF
>TRBV5-5|TRBJ1-5|14
CASSSGQGHQPQHF
>TRBV9|TRBJ2-1|12
CASSASGNEQFF
>TRBV5-4|TRBJ2-2|15
CASSCRDRDTGELFF
>TRBV15|TRBJ2-5|15
CATSLAGGPQETQYF
>TRBV4-1|TRBJ2-1|15
CASSHQRGQGFEQFF
>TRBV11-2|TRBJ1-1|15
CASSLDPGQNTEAFF
>TRBV10-3|TRBJ2-1|17
CAISAPQASMSYNEQFF
>TRBV7-3|TRBJ2-3|20
CASSPTGTSGSWGRTDTQYF
>TRBV9|TRBJ2-1|17
CASSVAEKREKDNEQFF